This T cell receptor (beta chain) was captured in a study of blood T cell repertoires in COVID-19. Overall study context: PBMCs, B-cell-depleted T cells, or T cells provided the cDNA or gDNA that made up the material.

In the original processing: Amplifying reference gene primers gave estimates of nucleated cell counts. TCRdb's copy holds only in-frame clones and misses some; the assay was immunoSEQ multiplex PCR. That table supplies the V and J calls and clone size; D and trimming were determined from the DNA. The sample lists approximately 500,000 clones; 80% to 90% were seen once. CDR3 length: 11 amino acids. V was clipped by 9 bases and J by 11 bases, with 13 bases between them. Germline V gives CDR1 KGHDR, CDR2 SFDVKD. The origin of this receptor is a human donor in a cohort sampled during active COVID-19. This chain uses TRBV24-1 with TRBJ2-1; D is possibly TRBD1 (5 bases). What was sequenced was peripheral blood. The CDR3, as DNA: TGTGCCACCTCAGACAGTAGACAGCAGTTCTTC. This sequence encodes CATSDSRQQFF.